The rows below give T cell receptor beta chains drawn from one sample of a study of response to subunit inactivated influenza vaccine. TCRdb reprocessed the RT-PCR reads with MiXCR, giving one entry per CDR3 protein. The sample shows roughly 650,000 distinct CDR3 sequences, 15% to 17% of them seen only once. Sequenced here: PBMCs from blood, sampled about 12 days after vaccination. The receptors were sampled from a man aged 50-59 years who received an inactivated influenza vaccine. CDR3s include the opening cysteine and the closing phenylalanine or tryptophan. Fields, in order: J gene, clone size, V gene, D gene, CDR3 DNA, CDR3 protein. The D gene is left open where the match is weak. Not every row has a clone size; where given, it reads once, few, many or a size class.

TRBJ1-1,NA,TRBV29-1,NA,TGCAGCGTTACCACCCGACAATCGGGCACTGAAGCTTTCTTT,CSVTTRQSGTEAFF
TRBJ2-5,NA,TRBV6-2/TRBV6-3,NA,TGTGCCAGCAGTCGCGTGACCCGGGAAGAGACCCAGTACTTC,CASSRVTREETQYF
TRBJ2-5,few,TRBV7-2,TRBD1,TGTGCCAGCAGCTTAGTATTGAAGGGGGCGTTGGAGACCCAGTACTTC,CASSLVLKGALETQYF
TRBJ2-1,NA,TRBV7-2,NA,TGTGCCAGCAGCTCCGGACCTCCCCCCTCCTACAATGAGCAGTTCTTC,CASSSGPPPSYNEQFF
TRBJ2-5,NA,TRBV7-2,TRBD2,TGTGCCAGCAGCTTTCTTCCTAGCGGGGGAGAGACCCAGTACTTC,CASSFLPSGGETQYF
TRBJ2-5,NA,TRBV7-9,TRBD1,TGTGCCAGCAGTTACGGACAGGGGCACCAAGAGACCCAGTACTTC,CASSYGQGHQETQYF
TRBJ2-1,NA,TRBV10-1,NA,TGCGCCAGCAGTGATTGGGGGGCTTACAATGAGCAGTTCTTC,CASSDWGAYNEQFF
TRBJ2-2,NA,TRBV11-2,NA,TGTGCCAGCAGCTTAGATCGGAGTAGCGGAAACACCGGGGAGCTGTTTTTT,CASSLDRSSGNTGELFF
TRBJ2-3,NA,TRBV5-1,NA,TGCGCCAGCAGCTATCCAGCTAGCGATGCAGATACGCAGTATTTT,CASSYPASDADTQYF
TRBJ2-7,NA,TRBV12-3/TRBV12-4,NA,TGTGCCAGCAGTTTGGAGGGGAGTGACGAGCAGTACTTC,CASSLEGSDEQYF
TRBJ2-7,NA,TRBV6-2/TRBV6-3,NA,TGTGCCAGCCGAGATCCCTCCTACGAGCAGTACTTC,CASRDPSYEQYF
TRBJ2-6,NA,TRBV19,NA,TGTGCCAGTAGTACCTACCAGACAGGGACTTCTGGGGCCAACGTCCTGACTTTC,CASSTYQTGTSGANVLTF
TRBJ2-1,NA,TRBV10-1,TRBD2,TGCGCCAGCAGTGACGGCACCGGGACTAGCGGGAGGATCCAGGGTGAGCAGTTCTTC,CASSDGTGTSGRIQGEQFF
TRBJ1-1,NA,TRBV5-1,TRBD1,TGCGCCAGCAGCTTAGGACAGGGGGCAGCCACTGAAGCTTTCTTT,CASSLGQGAATEAFF
TRBJ2-2,few,TRBV10-3,NA,TGTGCCATCAGTGAAAACGGGGAGCTGTTTTTT,CAISENGELFF
TRBJ2-4,few,TRBV30,NA,TGTGCCTGGGGTCTAGCCAAAAACATTCAGTACTTC,CAWGLAKNIQYF
TRBJ1-1,few,TRBV7-9,NA,TGTGCCAGCAGCTTAGCGGATCTCGCAGCTGAAGCTTTCTTT,CASSLADLAAEAFF
TRBJ2-2,NA,TRBV18,TRBD1,TGTGCCAGCTCACCATCCCCAGGACAGGGTGACACCGGGGAGCTGTTTTTT,CASSPSPGQGDTGELFF
TRBJ2-3,few,TRBV18,TRBD1,TGCCCCAGCTCACCTCCCGGGACAGAGGCAGATACGCAGTATTTT,CPSSPPGTEADTQYF
TRBJ2-2,NA,TRBV5-1,NA,TGCGCCAGCGCTTTGCCGGGCTTCGCGAACACCGGGGAGCTGTTTTTT,CASALPGFANTGELFF
TRBJ2-3,NA,TRBV12-3/TRBV12-4,NA,TGTGCCAGCAGTCCGGGACTCCACACAGATACGCAGTATTTT,CASSPGLHTDTQYF
TRBJ2-5,NA,TRBV10-3,NA,TGTGCCATCGGAGGGGAGGAGACCCAGTACTTC,CAIGGEETQYF
TRBJ1-2,many,TRBV12-3/TRBV12-4,TRBD1,TGTGCCAGCAGCCTAGGCACAGGGGGCGGCTATGGCTACACCTTC,CASSLGTGGGYGYTF
TRBJ2-2,NA,TRBV20-1,TRBD2,TGCAGTGCTGTCCCCTCTAGCGGGAGTAGTCCCGGGGAGCTGTTTTTT,CSAVPSSGSSPGELFF
TRBJ2-3,NA,TRBV20-1,TRBD1,TGCAGTGCTAGAGATGGACAGGGGGTGGCAGATACGCAGTATTTT,CSARDGQGVADTQYF
TRBJ1-1,NA,TRBV6-5,NA,TGTGCCAGCAGTTTCCGCCGGCAGTCGAACACTGAAGCTTTCTTT,CASSFRRQSNTEAFF
TRBJ1-2,few,TRBV2,NA,TGTGCCAGCAGGTTGACGGCTGGGGGCTACACCTTC,CASRLTAGGYTF
TRBJ2-3,many,TRBV7-9,NA,TGTGCCAGCAGCCCCCGGGGCCCAGATACGCAGTATTTT,CASSPRGPDTQYF
TRBJ1-4,NA,TRBV30,NA,TGTGCCTGGGGGAACCTGGCAGCTCTTGAAAAACTGTTTTTT,CAWGNLAALEKLFF
TRBJ2-1,NA,TRBV28,NA,TGTGCCAGCAGTTTATTAGTTTTCGGGAGTGGCGAGCAGTTCTTC,CASSLLVFGSGEQFF
TRBJ2-3,NA,TRBV4-1,TRBD1,TGCGCCAGCAGCCAATCTGGGACAGGGGGCACAGATACGCAGTATTTT,CASSQSGTGGTDTQYF
TRBJ2-2,few,TRBV5-1,NA,TGCGCCAGCAGCTTGGTTTTTGACGGGACATGGGATATCGGGGAGCTGTTTTTT,CASSLVFDGTWDIGELFF
TRBJ2-5,few,TRBV20-1,TRBD2,TGCAGTGCCAATGACCGGAAGCGGGGTGGGGAGACCCAGTACTTC,CSANDRKRGGETQYF
TRBJ2-7,few,TRBV20-1,TRBD2,TGCAGTGCTAGCGGGACTAGCGGGAGACAGGGTTACGAGCAGTACTTC,CSASGTSGRQGYEQYF
TRBJ2-2,NA,TRBV9,NA,TGTGCCAGCAGCGTAGCGGGGACCACCGGGGAGCTGTTTTTT,CASSVAGTTGELFF
TRBJ2-5,NA,TRBV6-2/TRBV6-3,NA,TGTGCCAGCAAAGACCCCCAGGGTTGGGAAGAGACCCAGTACTTC,CASKDPQGWEETQYF
TRBJ2-1,NA,TRBV20-1,TRBD2,TGCAGTGCTCCCCTGGGTAGCGGGAGCTGGAATGAGCAGTTCTTC,CSAPLGSGSWNEQFF
TRBJ2-1,few,TRBV12-5,NA,TGTGCTAGTGGTTTGGGACTAGACAATGAGCAGTTCTTC,CASGLGLDNEQFF
TRBJ2-2,NA,TRBV5-1,TRBD2,TGCGCCAGCAGCCACTACGGGACTAGCGGGGGAAACACCGGGGAGCTGTTTTTT,CASSHYGTSGGNTGELFF
TRBJ1-5,NA,TRBV6-5,TRBD1,TGTGCCAGCAGTTACTCGGACAGGGGCCTTTATAGCAATCAGCCCCAGCATTTT,CASSYSDRGLYSNQPQHF
TRBJ1-1,few,TRBV6-5,NA,TGTGCCAGCAGTTACTCGCAGGGGATGAACACTGAAGCTTTCTTT,CASSYSQGMNTEAFF
TRBJ1-6,NA,TRBV6-6,NA,TGTGCCAGCGGTACACAGGGACCTTCACCCCTCCACTTT,CASGTQGPSPLHF
TRBJ2-2,few,TRBV7-9,TRBD1,TGTGCCAGGGGGCGGACAGGGACAACCGGGGAGCTGTTTTTT,CARGRTGTTGELFF
TRBJ1-1,few,TRBV9,NA,TGTGCCAGCAGCTGGCAGACGAACACTGAAGCTTTCTTT,CASSWQTNTEAFF
TRBJ2-1,NA,TRBV29-1,TRBD2,TGCAGCGTAGGAGGCGGACTAGCAGCGTACAATGAGCAGTTCTTC,CSVGGGLAAYNEQFF
TRBJ2-3,once,TRBV5-1,TRBD2,TGCGCCAGCAGCCCCGGGACTAGCGGGAGCGGGACGCAGTATTTT,CASSPGTSGSGTQYF
TRBJ1-1,NA,TRBV4-3,NA,TGCGCCAGCAGACAGCGAACGGACACTGAAGCTTTCTTT,CASRQRTDTEAFF
TRBJ2-3,few,TRBV7-9,NA,TGTGCCAGCAGCTCCGGACTATTCACAGATACGCAGTATTTT,CASSSGLFTDTQYF
TRBJ2-2,few,TRBV4-3,TRBD2,TGCGCCAGCAGCCAAGATCATGGACTAGCCGGGGAGCTGTTTTTT,CASSQDHGLAGELFF
TRBJ2-5,NA,TRBV6-1,TRBD1,TGTGCCAGCAGCGCCCATGGAGGACAGGGTATTCGGGAGACCCAGTACTTC,CASSAHGGQGIRETQYF
TRBJ2-1,few,TRBV30,TRBD2,TGTGCCTGGAGTTTGACTAGCGGGACTGAGCAGTTCTTC,CAWSLTSGTEQFF
TRBJ1-2,NA,TRBV10-2,NA,TGCGCCAGCAGTGTCGGAGTTGGCGACTATGGCTACACCTTC,CASSVGVGDYGYTF
TRBJ2-7,few,TRBV7-9,TRBD2,TGTGCCAGCAGCTTACCCGTAGCGGGGGGTCTGGACGAGCAGTACTTC,CASSLPVAGGLDEQYF